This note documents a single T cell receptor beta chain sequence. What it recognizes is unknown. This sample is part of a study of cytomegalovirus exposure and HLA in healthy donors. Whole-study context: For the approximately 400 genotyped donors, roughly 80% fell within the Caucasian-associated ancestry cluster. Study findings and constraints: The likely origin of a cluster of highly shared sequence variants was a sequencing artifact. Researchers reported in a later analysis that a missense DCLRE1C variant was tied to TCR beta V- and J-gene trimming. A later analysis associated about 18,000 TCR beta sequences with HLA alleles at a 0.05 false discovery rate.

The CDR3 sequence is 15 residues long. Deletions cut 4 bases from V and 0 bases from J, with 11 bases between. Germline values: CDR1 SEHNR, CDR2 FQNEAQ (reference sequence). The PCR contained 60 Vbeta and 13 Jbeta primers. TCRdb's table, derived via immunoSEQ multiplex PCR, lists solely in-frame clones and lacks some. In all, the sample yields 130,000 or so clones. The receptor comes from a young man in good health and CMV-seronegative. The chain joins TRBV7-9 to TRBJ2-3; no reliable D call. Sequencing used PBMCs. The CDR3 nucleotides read TGTGCCAGCAGCTCCTTGAGCGCTAGCACAGATACGCAGTATTTT. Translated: CASSSLSASTDTQYF.